This T cell receptor (beta chain) was sequenced in a study of regulatory T cells in long-lasting Graves disease. CDR3 length equals 12 residues. Germline CDR1 and CDR2: SQVTM and ANQGSEA. This clonotype has ten or more counts. The antigen is unknown. At one end, the junction sequence differs from germline, possibly due to a read error. As to time point: newly diagnosed GD, antithyroid drugs for less than 3 months. Making the TCR library involved RNA that had been extracted from PBMCs. Regarding the study as a whole: Having only a small sample size may have limited accuracy. TRBV28, TRBJ1-2 and TRBJ2-5 were favored in persistent disease.

The TCR beta library used iRepertoire HTBI primers with Arm-PCR amplification of CDR3. From the multiplex PCR reads, TCRdb called clonotypes with MiXCR, one entry per CDR3 protein. This sample has 450,000 to 700,000 distinct CDR3 sequences, with around an eighth found just once. These data were also filed under a second study, of T cells in Graves' hyperthyroidism and ophthalmopathy.

The genes are TRBV29-1 and TRBJ1-4; 9 bases fit TRBD1. This receptor was taken from a man younger than 40 with Graves disease. This specimen was peripheral blood mononuclear cells (PBMCs), taken at new diagnosis, from a patient treated with antithyroid drugs. As DNA, the CDR3 is TGCAGCGTTGAACAAGGGACAGGGTCCCATATTTTT. Encoded protein: CSVEQGTGSHIF.